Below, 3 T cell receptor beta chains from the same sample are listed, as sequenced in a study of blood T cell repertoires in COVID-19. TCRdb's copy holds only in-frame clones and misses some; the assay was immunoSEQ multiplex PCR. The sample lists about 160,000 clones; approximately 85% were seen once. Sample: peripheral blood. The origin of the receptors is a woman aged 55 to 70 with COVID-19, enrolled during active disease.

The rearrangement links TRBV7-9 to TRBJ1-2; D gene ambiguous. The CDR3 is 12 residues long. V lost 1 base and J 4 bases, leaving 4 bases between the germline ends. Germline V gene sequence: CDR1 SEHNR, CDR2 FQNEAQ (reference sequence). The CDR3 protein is CASSLDGYGYTF. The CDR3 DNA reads TGTGCCAGCAGCTTAGACGGCTATGGCTACACCTTC.

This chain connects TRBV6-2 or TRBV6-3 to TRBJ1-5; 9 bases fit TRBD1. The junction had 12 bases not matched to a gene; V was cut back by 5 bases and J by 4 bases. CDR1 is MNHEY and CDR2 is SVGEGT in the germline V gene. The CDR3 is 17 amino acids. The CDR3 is CASSNRRTGDPNQPQHF. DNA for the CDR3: TGTGCCAGCAGTAACAGACGGACAGGGGACCCAAATCAGCCCCAGCATTTT.

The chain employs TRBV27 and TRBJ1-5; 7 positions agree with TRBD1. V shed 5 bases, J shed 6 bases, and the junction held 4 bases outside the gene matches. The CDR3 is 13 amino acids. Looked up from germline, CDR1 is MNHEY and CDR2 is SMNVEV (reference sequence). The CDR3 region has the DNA TGTGCCAGCAGTAGAGACAGGGTTCAGCCCCAGCATTTT. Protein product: CASSRDRVQPQHF.